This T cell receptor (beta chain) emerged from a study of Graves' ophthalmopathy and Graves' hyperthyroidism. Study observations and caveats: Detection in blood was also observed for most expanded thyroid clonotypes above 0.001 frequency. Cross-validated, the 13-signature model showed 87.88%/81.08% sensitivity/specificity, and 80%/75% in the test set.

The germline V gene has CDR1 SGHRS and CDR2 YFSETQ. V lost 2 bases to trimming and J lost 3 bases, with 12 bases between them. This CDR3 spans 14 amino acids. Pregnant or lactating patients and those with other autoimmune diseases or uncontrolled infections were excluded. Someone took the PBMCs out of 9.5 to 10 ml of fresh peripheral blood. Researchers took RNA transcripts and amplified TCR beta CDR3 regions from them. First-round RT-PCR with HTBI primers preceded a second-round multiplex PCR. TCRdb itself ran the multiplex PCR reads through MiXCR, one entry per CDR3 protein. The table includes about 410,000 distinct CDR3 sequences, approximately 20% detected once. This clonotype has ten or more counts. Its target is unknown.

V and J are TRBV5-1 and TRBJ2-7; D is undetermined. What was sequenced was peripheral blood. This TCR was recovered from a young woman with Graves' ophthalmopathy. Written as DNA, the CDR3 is TGCGCCAGCAGCTTACTTGACGGAATCTACGAGCAGTACTTC. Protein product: CASSLLDGIYEQYF. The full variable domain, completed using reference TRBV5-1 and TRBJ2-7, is KAGVTQTPRYLIKTRGQQVTLSCSPISGHRSVSWYQQTPGQGLQFLFEYFSETQRNKGNFPGRFSGRQFSNSRSEMNVSTLELGDSALYLCASSLLDGIYEQYFGPGTRLTVT.